The clone carrying this T cell receptor beta chain has a single count. The data are from a study of blood T cell repertoires in COVID-19. Study summary: The analysed material was cDNA or gDNA that came from T cells, B-cell-depleted T cells, or PBMCs.

CDR1 and CDR2 from the germline V gene are ENHRY and SYGVKD. This CDR3 region has 13 residues. V was cut by 4 bases and J by 2 bases, with 9 bases left in between. Libraries were prepared by immunoSEQ multiplex PCR; TCRdb keeps only in-frame clonotypes and omits some of them. The data show a few hundred thousand clones, more than 85% seen once. The chain is built from TRBV10-3 and TRBJ2-7, with D perhaps TRBD2 (5 bases). Material: peripheral blood. The origin of this receptor is a person aged 18 to 35 with COVID-19, enrolled during active disease. The CDR3 nucleotides read TGTGCCATCAGTGCGGGGTTAGCCTACGAGCAGTACTTC. Translated: CAISAGLAYEQYF.